This T cell receptor (beta chain) came from a study of blood T cell repertoires in COVID-19. Overall study: PBMCs, B-cell-depleted T cells, or T cells provided the cDNA or gDNA that made up the material.

As processed by the authors: Counts of nucleated cells, estimated from reference gene primer amplification, were obtained. Sequencing used immunoSEQ multiplex PCR; TCRdb keeps in-frame clones, though not all of them. The D gene and trimming were derived from the DNA, and the V and J assignments and clone size from that table. Here the sample spans around 330,000 clones, 90% being singletons. Each participant's cohort was designated according to participant-reported clinical history. The CDR3 has 15 amino acids. The germline V and J ends were trimmed by 1 base and 6 bases, with 16 bases remaining between them. Germline V gene sequence: CDR1 SGHTA, CDR2 FQGNSA.

Material: PBMCs or T cells enriched from blood (not recorded which). The TCR originated in a man aged 55 to 69 who had recovered from COVID-19. The rearrangement links TRBV7-2 to TRBJ2-7; tentative D call: TRBD2 (6 bases). The CDR3 DNA sequence: TGTGCCAGCAGCTTAGGGTCGAGGGCCGGGGGCGAGCAGTACTTC. This codes for CASSLGSRAGGEQYF.